This T cell receptor (beta chain) was found in a study of T cell repertoires in ileal Crohn's disease. Notes on the study in general: Compared with CD4 T cells, sorted CD8 cells carried more expanded clones. Active smokers at surgery had more clonal expansions than non-smokers.

TCRdb keeps only in-frame clones here, not all; method: immunoSEQ multiplex PCR. The sample has 13,000 or so clones; roughly four fifths are singletons. Time point indicated: inflamed ileum from the surgical specimen. With respect to this clone: Its specificity is unknown.

The CDR3 totals 13 residues. The J segment lost 6 bases and the V segment lost 9 bases, leaving 6 bases of the junction unmatched. In germline, CDR1 is SNHLY, CDR2 FYNNEI. This receptor was obtained from an adult with Crohn's disease. V is TRBV2 and J is TRBJ2-1; 9 nucleotides agree with TRBD1. The sequenced material came from ileal tissue. CDR3 nucleotides: TGTGCCAGGGGACAGGGAAGGGTCAATGAGCAGTTCTTC. It specifies CARGQGRVNEQFF.